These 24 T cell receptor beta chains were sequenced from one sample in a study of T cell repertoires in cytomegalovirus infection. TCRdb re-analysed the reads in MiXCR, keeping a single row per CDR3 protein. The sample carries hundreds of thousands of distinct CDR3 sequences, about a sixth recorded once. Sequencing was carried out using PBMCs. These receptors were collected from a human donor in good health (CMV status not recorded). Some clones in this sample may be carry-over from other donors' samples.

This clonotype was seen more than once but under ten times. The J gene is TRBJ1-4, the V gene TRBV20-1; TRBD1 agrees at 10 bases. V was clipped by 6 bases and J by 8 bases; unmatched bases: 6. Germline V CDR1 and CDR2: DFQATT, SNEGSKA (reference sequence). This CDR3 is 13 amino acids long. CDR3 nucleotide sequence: TGCAGTGCGGGCCGGGACAGGGGAGAAAAACTGTTTTTT. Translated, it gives CSAGRDRGEKLFF.

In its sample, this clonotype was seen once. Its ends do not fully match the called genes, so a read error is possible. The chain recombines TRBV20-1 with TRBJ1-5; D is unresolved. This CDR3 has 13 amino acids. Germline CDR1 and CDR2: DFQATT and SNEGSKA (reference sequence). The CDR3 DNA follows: TGCAGTGCTAGGGGAGGAGGCAATCAGCCCCAGCCTTTT. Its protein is CSARGGGNQPQPF.

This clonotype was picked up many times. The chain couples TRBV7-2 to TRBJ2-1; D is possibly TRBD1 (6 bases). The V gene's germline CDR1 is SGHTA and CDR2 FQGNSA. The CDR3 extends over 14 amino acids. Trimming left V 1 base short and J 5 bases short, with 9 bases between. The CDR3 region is CASSLGQANNEQFF. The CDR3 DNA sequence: TGTGCCAGCAGCTTAGGACAGGCCAACAATGAGCAGTTCTTC.

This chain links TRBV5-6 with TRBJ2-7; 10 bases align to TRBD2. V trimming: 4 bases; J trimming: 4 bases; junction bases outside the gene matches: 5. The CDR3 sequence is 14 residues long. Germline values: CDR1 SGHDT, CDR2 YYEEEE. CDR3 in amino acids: CASSTGLAEYEQYF. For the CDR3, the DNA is TGTGCCAGCAGCACTGGACTAGCGGAGTACGAGCAGTACTTC.

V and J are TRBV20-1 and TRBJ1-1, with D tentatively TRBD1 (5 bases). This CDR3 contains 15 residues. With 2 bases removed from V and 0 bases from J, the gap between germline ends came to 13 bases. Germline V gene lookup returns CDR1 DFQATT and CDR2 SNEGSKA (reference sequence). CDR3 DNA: TGCAGTGCTAGACCCCCGACAGTTATGAACACTGAAGCTTTCTTT. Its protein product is CSARPPTVMNTEAFF.

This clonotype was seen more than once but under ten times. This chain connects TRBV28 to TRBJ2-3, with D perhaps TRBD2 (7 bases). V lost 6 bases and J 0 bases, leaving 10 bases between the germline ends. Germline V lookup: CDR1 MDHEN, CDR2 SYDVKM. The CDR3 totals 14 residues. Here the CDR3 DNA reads TGTGCCAGCAGGGGGGGGCCTAGCACAGATACGCAGTATTTT. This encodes CASRGGPSTDTQYF. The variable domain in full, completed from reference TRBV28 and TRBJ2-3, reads DVKVTQSSRYLVKRTGEKVFLECVQDMDHENMFWYRQDPGLGLRLIYFSYDVKMKEKGDIPEGYSVSREKKERFSLILESASTNQTSMYLCASRGGPSTDTQYFGPGTRLTVL.

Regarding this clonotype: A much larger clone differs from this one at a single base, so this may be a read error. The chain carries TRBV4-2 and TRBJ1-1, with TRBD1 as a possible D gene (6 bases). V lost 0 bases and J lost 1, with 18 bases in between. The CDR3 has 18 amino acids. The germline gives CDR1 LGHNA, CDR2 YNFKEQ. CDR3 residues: CASSQERPGAAENTEAFF. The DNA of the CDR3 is TGTGCCAGCAGCCAAGAAAGGCCGGGGGCAGCGGAGAACACTGAAGCTTTCTTT.

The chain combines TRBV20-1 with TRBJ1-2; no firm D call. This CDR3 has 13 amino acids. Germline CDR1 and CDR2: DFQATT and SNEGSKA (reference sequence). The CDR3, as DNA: TGCCTTCCAGAGCAGGCTGCTAACTATGGCTACACCTTC. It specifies CLPEQAANYGYTF.

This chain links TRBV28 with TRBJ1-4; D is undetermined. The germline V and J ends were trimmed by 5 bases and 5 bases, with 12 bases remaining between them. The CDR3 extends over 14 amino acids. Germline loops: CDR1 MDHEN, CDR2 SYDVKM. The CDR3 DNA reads TGTGCCAGCAGTCAAGAGCCTTTAAATGAAAAACTGTTTTTT. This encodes CASSQEPLNEKLFF.

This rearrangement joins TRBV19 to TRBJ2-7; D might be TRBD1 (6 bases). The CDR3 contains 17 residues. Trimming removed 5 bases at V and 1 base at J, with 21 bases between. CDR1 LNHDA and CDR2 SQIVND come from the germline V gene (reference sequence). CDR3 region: CASSLLGTGTLSYEQYF. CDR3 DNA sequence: TGTGCCAGTAGTCTTCTCGGGACCGGGACACTTTCCTACGAGCAGTACTTC.

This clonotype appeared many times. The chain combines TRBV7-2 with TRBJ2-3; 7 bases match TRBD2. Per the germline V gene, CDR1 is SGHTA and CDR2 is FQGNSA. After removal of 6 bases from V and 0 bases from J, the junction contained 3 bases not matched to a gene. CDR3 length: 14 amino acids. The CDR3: CASRLRGSTDTQYF. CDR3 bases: TGTGCCAGCAGGTTGCGGGGGAGCACAGATACGCAGTATTTT.

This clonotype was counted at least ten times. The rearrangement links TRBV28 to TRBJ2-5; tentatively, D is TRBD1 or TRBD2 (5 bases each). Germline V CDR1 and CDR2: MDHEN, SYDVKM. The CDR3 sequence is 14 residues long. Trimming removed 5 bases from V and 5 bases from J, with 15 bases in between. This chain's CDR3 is CASSDFGALETQYF. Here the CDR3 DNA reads TGTGCCAGCAGTGACTTCGGGGCCTTGGAGACCCAGTACTTC.

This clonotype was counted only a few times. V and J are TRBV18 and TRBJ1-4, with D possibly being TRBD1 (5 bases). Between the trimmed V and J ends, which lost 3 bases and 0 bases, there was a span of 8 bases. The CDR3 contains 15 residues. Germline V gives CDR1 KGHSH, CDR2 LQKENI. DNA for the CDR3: TGTGCCAGCTCACCCCGGGGCGCAACTAATGAAAAACTGTTTTTT. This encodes CASSPRGATNEKLFF.

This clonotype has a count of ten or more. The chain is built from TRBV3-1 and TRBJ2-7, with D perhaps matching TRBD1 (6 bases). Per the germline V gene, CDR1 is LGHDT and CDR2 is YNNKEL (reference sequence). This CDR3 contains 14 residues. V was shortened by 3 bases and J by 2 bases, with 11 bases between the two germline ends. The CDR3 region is CASSQNTGPYEQYF. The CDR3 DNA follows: TGTGCCAGCAGCCAGAACACAGGGCCCTACGAGCAGTACTTC.

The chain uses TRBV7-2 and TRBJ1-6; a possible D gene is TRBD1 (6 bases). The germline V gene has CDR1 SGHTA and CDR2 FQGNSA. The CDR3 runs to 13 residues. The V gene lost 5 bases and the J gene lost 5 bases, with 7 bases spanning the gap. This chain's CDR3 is CASSRQDNSPLHF. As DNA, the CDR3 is TGTGCCAGCAGCCGACAGGATAATTCACCCCTCCACTTT.

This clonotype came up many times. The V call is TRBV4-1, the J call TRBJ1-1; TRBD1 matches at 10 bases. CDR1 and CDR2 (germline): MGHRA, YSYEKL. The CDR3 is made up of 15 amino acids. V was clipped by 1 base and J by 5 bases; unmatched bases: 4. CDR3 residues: CASSQGGQGRTEAFF. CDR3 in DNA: TGCGCCAGCAGCCAAGGGGGACAGGGGAGGACTGAAGCTTTCTTT.

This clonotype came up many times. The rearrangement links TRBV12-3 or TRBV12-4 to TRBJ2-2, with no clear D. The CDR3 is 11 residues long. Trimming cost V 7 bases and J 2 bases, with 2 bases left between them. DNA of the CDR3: TGTGCCAGCATTAACACCGGGGAGCTGTTTTTT. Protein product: CASINTGELFF.

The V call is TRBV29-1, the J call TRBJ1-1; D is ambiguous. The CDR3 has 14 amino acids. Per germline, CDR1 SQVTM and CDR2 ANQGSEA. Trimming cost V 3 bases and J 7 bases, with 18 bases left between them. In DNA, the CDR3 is TGCAGCGTTGAGCGGACTGGTTTTGGGGTTGAAGCTTTCTTT. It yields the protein CSVERTGFGVEAFF.

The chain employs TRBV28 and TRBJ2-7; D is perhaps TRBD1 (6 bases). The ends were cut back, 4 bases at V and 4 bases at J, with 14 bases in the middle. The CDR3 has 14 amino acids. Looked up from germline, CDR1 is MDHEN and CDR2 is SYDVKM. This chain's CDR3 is CASSSGGGEYEQYF. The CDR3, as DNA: TGTGCCAGCAGTTCAGGTGGGGGCGAGTACGAGCAGTACTTC.

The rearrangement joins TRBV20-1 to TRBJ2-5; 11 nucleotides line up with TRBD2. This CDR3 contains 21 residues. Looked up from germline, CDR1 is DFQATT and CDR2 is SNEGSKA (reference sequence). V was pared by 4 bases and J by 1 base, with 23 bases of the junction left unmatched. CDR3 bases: TGCAGTGCTAATCGGATTGGAAATGTCGGACTAGCGGGTTCTGTCCAAGAGACCCAGTACTTC. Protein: CSANRIGNVGLAGSVQETQYF.

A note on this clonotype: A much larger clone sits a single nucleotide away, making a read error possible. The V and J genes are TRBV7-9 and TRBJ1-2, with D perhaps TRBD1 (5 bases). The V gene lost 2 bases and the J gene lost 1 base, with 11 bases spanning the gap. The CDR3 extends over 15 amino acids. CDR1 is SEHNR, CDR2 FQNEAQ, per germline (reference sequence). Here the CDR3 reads CASSLRAGHNYGYTF. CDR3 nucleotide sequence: TGTGCCAGCAGCTTACGGGCAGGGCATAACTATGGCTACACCTTC.

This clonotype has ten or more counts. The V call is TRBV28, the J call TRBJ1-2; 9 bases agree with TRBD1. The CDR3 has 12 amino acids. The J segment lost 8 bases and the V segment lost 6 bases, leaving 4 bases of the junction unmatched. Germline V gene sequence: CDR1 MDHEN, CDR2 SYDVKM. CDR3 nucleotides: TGTGCCAGCAGACAGGGGGCGCGGGGCTACACCTTC. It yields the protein CASRQGARGYTF.

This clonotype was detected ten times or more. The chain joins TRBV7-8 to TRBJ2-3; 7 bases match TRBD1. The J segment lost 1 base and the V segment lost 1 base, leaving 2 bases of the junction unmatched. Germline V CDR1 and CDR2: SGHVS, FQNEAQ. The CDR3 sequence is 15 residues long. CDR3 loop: CASSLVTGGTDTQYF. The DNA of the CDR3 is TGTGCCAGCAGCTTAGTAACAGGGGGCACAGATACGCAGTATTTT.

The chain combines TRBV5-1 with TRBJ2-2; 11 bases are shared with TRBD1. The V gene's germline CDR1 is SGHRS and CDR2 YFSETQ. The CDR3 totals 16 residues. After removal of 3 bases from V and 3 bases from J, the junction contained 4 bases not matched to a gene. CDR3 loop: CASSSEGQGDTGELFF. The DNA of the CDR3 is TGCGCCAGCAGCTCGGAGGGACAGGGGGACACCGGGGAGCTGTTTTTT. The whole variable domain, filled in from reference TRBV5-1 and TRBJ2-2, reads KAGVTQTPRYLIKTRGQQVTLSCSPISGHRSVSWYQQTPGQGLQFLFEYFSETQRNKGNFPGRFSGRQFSNSRSEMNVSTLELGDSALYLCASSSEGQGDTGELFFGEGSRLTVL.